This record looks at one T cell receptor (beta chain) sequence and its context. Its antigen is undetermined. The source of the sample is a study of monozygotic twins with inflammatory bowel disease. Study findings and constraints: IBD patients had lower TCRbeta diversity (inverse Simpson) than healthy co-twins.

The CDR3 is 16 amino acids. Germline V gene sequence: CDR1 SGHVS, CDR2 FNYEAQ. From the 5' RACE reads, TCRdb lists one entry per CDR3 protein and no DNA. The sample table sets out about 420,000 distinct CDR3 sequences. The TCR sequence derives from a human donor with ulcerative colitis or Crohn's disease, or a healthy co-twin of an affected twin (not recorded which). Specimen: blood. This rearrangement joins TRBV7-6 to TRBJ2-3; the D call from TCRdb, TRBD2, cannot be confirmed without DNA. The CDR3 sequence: CASSNIAGGVGDTQYF.